The clone carrying this T cell receptor (beta chain) was seen only once. These data are taken from a study of blood T cell repertoires in COVID-19. V lost 6 bases and J 7 bases, leaving 12 bases between the germline ends. The CDR3 consists of 13 residues. Assay: immunoSEQ multiplex PCR; the TCRdb copy retains only in-frame clones and omits some. Of about 140,000 clones listed, 70% to 80% are singletons. Sequencing input: peripheral blood. This sequence originates from an elderly woman with active or convalescent COVID-19. The chain employs TRBV12-3 or TRBV12-4 and TRBJ1-4; weak D call: TRBD1 (6 bases). CDR3 in amino acids: CASRRTVGEKLFF. Here the CDR3 DNA reads TGTGCCAGCAGGAGGACAGTAGGTGAAAAACTGTTTTTT.